This T cell receptor (beta chain) is from a study of radiotherapy plus CTLA-4 blockade in lung cancer. TCRdb keeps only in-frame clones here, not all; method: immunoSEQ multiplex PCR. The sample lists roughly 75,000 clones, less than 85% seen once, with 0.65% to 0.85% in the top ten. This clone appeared once. There are 14 residues in the CDR3. V was cut by 4 bases and J by 3 bases, with 13 bases left in between. From germline, CDR1 is SGHRS and CDR2 YFSETQ. The J gene is TRBJ2-5, the V gene TRBV5-1, with TRBD1 as a possible D gene (6 bases). This receptor was identified in a human donor with non-small cell lung cancer who had stable disease on radiotherapy plus ipilimumab. The input for sequencing was peripheral blood, taken from a patient treated with radiotherapy plus ipilimumab. The CDR3 DNA follows: TGCGCCAGCAGCGCGGCAGGGGAAGAAGAGACCCAGTACTTC. Its translation is CASSAAGEEETQYF.